This T cell receptor beta chain originates from a study of T cells after yellow fever vaccination. Findings and limits, study-wide: Weaker overall, the secondary response nonetheless peaked faster (day 5 versus 15).

The germline CDR1 and CDR2 sequences are LGHNA and YNFKEQ. The CDR3 is 16 amino acids. The V end was cut by 5 bases, the J end by 3 bases, with 19 bases between. TCRdb reprocessed the 5' RACE reads via MiXCR and lists one record per CDR3 protein. The sample yields approximately 90,000 distinct CDR3 sequences, about an eighth seen once. The sequence was obtained from a man younger than 35 who received the YFV17D yellow fever vaccine. Here the sequenced sample was CD8+ T cells not binding an NS4B(214-222) dextramer, sorted from PBMCs, taken 21 days after the first yellow fever vaccination. J is TRBJ1-2 and V is TRBV4-2; D not resolved. CDR3 residues: CASSDTDRVAHYGYTF. DNA for the CDR3: TGTGCCAGCAGCGACACCGACCGGGTTGCACACTATGGCTACACCTTC.